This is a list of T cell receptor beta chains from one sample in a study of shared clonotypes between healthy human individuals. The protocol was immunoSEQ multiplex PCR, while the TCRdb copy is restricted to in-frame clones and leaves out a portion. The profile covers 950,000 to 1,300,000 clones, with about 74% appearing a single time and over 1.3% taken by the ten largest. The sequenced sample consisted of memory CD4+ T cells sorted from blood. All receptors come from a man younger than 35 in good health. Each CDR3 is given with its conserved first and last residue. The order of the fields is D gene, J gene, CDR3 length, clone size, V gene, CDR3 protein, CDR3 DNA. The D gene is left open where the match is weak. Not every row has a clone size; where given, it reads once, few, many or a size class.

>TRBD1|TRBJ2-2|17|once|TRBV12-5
CASGLVRSGTGFGELFF
TGTGCTAGTGGTTTGGTAAGGTCCGGGACAGGCTTCGGGGAGCTGTTTTTT
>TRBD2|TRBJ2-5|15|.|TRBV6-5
CASSPTSGGQETQYF
TGTGCCAGCAGCCCGACTAGCGGGGGGCAAGAGACCCAGTACTTC
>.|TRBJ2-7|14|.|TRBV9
CASSVTDLPYEQYF
TGTGCCAGCAGCGTAACTGACTTACCCTACGAGCAGTACTTC
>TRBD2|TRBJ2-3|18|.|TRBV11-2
CASRLGLAGLGIPDTQYF
TGTGCCAGCAGGTTGGGACTAGCGGGACTGGGGATCCCAGATACGCAGTATTTT
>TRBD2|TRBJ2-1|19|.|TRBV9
CASSTRKASSGLNYNEQFF
TGTGCCAGCAGCACCCGGAAAGCCTCTAGCGGGCTAAACTACAATGAGCAGTTCTTC
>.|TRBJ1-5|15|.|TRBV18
CASSEGRPGNQPQHF
TGTGCCAGCTCAGAGGGACGCCCGGGGAATCAGCCCCAGCATTTT
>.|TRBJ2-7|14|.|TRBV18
CASSPTPGTYEQYF
TGTGCCAGCTCACCAACCCCCGGGACTTACGAGCAGTACTTC
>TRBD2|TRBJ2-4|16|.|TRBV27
CASSLGTTLAKNIQYF
TGTGCCAGCAGTTTAGGGACTACCCTAGCCAAAAACATTCAGTACTTC
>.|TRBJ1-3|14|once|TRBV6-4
CASRCQEPGNTIYF
TGTGCCAGCAGATGCCAGGAGCCTGGAAACACCATATATTTT
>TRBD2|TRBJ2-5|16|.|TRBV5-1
CASSRGTSGGGETQYF
TGCGCCAGCAGCCGCGGGACTAGCGGGGGAGGGGAGACCCAGTACTTC
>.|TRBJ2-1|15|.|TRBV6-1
CASRVTDSSYNEQFF
TGTGCCAGCAGGGTGACAGATAGCTCCTACAATGAGCAGTTCTTC
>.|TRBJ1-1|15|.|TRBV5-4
CASSVDPSGVSEAFF
TGTGCCAGCAGCGTCGATCCTTCAGGAGTTTCTGAAGCTTTCTTT